A selection of T cell receptor beta chains follows, all from one sample in a study of T-cell memory formation after mild COVID-19. One entry per CDR3 protein, called by TCRdb with MiXCR from the 5' RACE reads. The sample lists under 650,000 distinct CDR3 sequences; approximately 19% were seen once. Input material: PBMCs or a T cell subset sorted from them (not recorded which). These receptors came from an adult woman who had mild COVID-19 (a few samples of this study predate the infection). Cell type and time point are not known. The CDR3 runs from the conserved cysteine through the conserved F or W. Each record gives: D gene, V gene, clone size, J gene, CDR3 DNA, CDR3 protein. D genes are given only for firm matches. Size tells how often a clone was seen (once, few, many) or the class of an expanded clone, and some rows leave it out.

TRBD1	TRBV20-1	many	TRBJ1-1	TGCAGTGCCCTCGGGACAGGGAACACTGAAGCTTTCTTT	CSALGTGNTEAFF
TRBD2	TRBV9	.	TRBJ2-3	TGTGCCAGCAACGTAGCGGGGGGGCCGTCAGATACGCAGTATTTT	CASNVAGGPSDTQYF
.	TRBV11-2	few	TRBJ2-3	TGTGCCAGCAGCCAATCTGTCGTCCTAATCGCAGCAGATACGCAGTATTTT	CASSQSVVLIAADTQYF
TRBD2	TRBV2	many	TRBJ2-1	TGTGCCAGCACAGCTTCCGGGACTAGCGGGTTAGGTGAGCAGTTCTTC	CASTASGTSGLGEQFF
TRBD1	TRBV5-1	few	TRBJ1-2	TGCGCCAGCACAGGGGGCTATGGCTACACCTTC	CASTGGYGYTF
.	TRBV5-6	once	TRBJ1-1	TGTGCCAGCAGCGCTGAGGCGAACGAGGGCACTGAAGCTTTCTTT	CASSAEANEGTEAFF
.	TRBV6-5	.	TRBJ2-2	TGTGCCAGCAGTTACTCGAAGTTCGGGGAGCTGTTTTTT	CASSYSKFGELFF
.	TRBV21-1	few	TRBJ1-4	TGTGCCAGCAGAGCCCCGGGACAGGCAATTGGAACTAATGAAAAACTGTTTTTT	CASRAPGQAIGTNEKLFF
.	TRBV19	.	TRBJ2-1	TGTGCCAGTAGTATAGATACCAGGGTGGGGGGCAATGAGCAGTTCTTC	CASSIDTRVGGNEQFF
.	TRBV20-1	.	TRBJ2-3	TGCAGTGCTTCCGATCCAGATACGCAGTATTTT	CSASDPDTQYF
TRBD1	TRBV11-2	.	TRBJ1-4	TGTGCCAGCAGCGACTACCCCGGACAGGGGACTAATGAAAAACTGTTTTTT	CASSDYPGQGTNEKLFF
.	TRBV18	.	TRBJ1-5	TGTGCCAGCTCAGAGGTGGGGTGGGGCCAGCCCCAGCATTTT	CASSEVGWGQPQHF
.	TRBV12-3/TRBV12-4	few	TRBJ1-1	TGTGCCAGCAGTTTATTGGGCGGGGGCGCGGGCACTGAAGCTTTCTTT	CASSLLGGGAGTEAFF